The 24 T cell receptor beta chains in this list originate from one sample, sequenced in a study of siplizumab effects on memory and regulatory T cells. Their recognized antigens are unknown. Coculturing of the mixed lymphocyte reaction cells was performed at 37°C for less than 7 days. Libraries were prepared by immunoSEQ multiplex PCR; TCRdb keeps only in-frame clonotypes and omits some of them. The sample carries roughly 11,000 clones, 40% to 50% recorded once. Sequencing was performed on CFSE-low (dividing) CD8+ T cells sorted from an allogeneic mixed lymphocyte reaction. The receptors were sampled from a human donor in good health; the cells came from an allogeneic mixed lymphocyte reaction. Some clones in this sample may be carry-over from other donors' samples.

The rearrangement joins TRBV27 to TRBJ1-2, with 10 bases aligning to TRBD1. J was trimmed by 1 base and V by 5 bases; bases with no gene match: 7. This CDR3 has 16 residues. Germline lookup yields CDR1 MNHEY and CDR2 SMNVEV (reference sequence). The CDR3 here is CASSTLRDRGNYGYTF. The CDR3 region has the DNA TGTGCCAGCAGTACCCTCCGGGACAGGGGTAACTATGGCTACACCTTC.

In nucleotides, the CDR3 is TGTGCCAGCACTACGTTTGGGACTTATAATTCACCCCTCCACTTT. Its translation is CASTTFGTYNSPLHF. This chain connects TRBV27 to TRBJ1-6; TRBD1 might be the D (5 bases). The CDR3 is 15 amino acids. In germline, CDR1 is MNHEY, CDR2 SMNVEV (reference sequence). Deletions cut 7 bases from V and 4 bases from J, with 14 bases between.

The chain recombines TRBV6-5 with TRBJ2-2; a weak D match, TRBD1 (6 bases). Germline V gene sequence: CDR1 MNHEY, CDR2 SVGAGI. This CDR3 comprises 15 residues. The V and J ends lost 2 bases and 6 bases respectively, with 13 bases between them. CDR3: CASSYITPGAGELFF. The CDR3 DNA sequence: TGTGCCAGCAGTTACATCACCCCAGGGGCCGGGGAGCTGTTTTTT.

V gene TRBV5-1 combines with J gene TRBJ2-1; 8 nucleotides align to TRBD2. The germline CDR1 and CDR2 sequences are SGHRS and YFSETQ. V lost 4 bases and J lost 7; bases outside the gene matches: 10. The CDR3 covers 15 residues. In nucleotides, the CDR3 is TGCGCCAGCAGCGAGGGACTAGGGAATCGAAATGAGCAGTTCTTC. This sequence encodes CASSEGLGNRNEQFF.

This clone was found a few times. This rearrangement joins TRBV25-1 to TRBJ1-2; D is undetermined. V lost 4 bases and J lost 4, with 7 bases in between. The germline V gene has CDR1 MGHDK and CDR2 SYGVNS. CDR3 length: 12 amino acids. CDR3: CASSVGSYGYTF. CDR3 in DNA: TGTGCCAGCAGTGTTGGAAGCTATGGCTACACCTTC.

The gene calls are TRBV4-1 and TRBJ2-2; the D gene is possibly TRBD2 (5 bases). The V gene's germline CDR1 is MGHRA and CDR2 YSYEKL. This CDR3 has 20 amino acids. Trimming stripped 3 bases from V and 4 bases from J, with 27 bases between. Here the CDR3 reads CASSHNLVGYKTTSTGELFF. The CDR3 bases are TGCGCCAGCAGCCACAATTTAGTGGGATACAAGACTACTTCCACCGGGGAGCTGTTTTTT.

With respect to this clone: The junction departs from the called germline gene at one end, perhaps through a read error. The chain links TRBV7-7 to TRBJ2-7; TRBD2 matches at 10 bases. Germline V gene lookup returns CDR1 SSHAT and CDR2 FNYEAQ (reference sequence). This CDR3 spans 15 amino acids. In nucleotides, the CDR3 is TGTGCTAGCAGCCCTGGCGCTAGCGGGAGTTACGAGCAGTACTTC. Its protein product is CASSPGASGSYEQYF.

This sequence joins TRBV19 and TRBJ2-2; D ambiguous. V lost 3 bases and J 0 bases, leaving 5 bases between the germline ends. Looked up from germline, CDR1 is LNHDA and CDR2 is SQIVND (reference sequence). The CDR3 covers 14 residues. The CDR3 nucleotides are TGTGCCAGTAGTATGCTATCGAACACCGGGGAGCTGTTTTTT. Translated: CASSMLSNTGELFF.

This clone was seen only once. This sequence joins TRBV6-1 and TRBJ2-7; weak D call: TRBD2 (6 bases). V was shortened by 2 bases and J by 4 bases, with 15 bases between the two germline ends. The CDR3 length is 15 residues. Germline V gene lookup returns CDR1 MNHNS and CDR2 SASEGT. CDR3 bases: TGTGCCAGCAGTGAAAGGTGGGGGGAAGAATACGAGCAGTACTTC. This sequence encodes CASSERWGEEYEQYF.

The rearrangement links TRBV2 to TRBJ1-1; D possibly corresponds to TRBD1 (6 bases). Trimming left V 11 bases short and J 2 bases short, with 12 bases between. CDR1 SNHLY and CDR2 FYNNEI come from the germline V gene. CDR3 size: 12 residues. In DNA, the CDR3 is TGTGCCGGCCTACAGGGTAACACTGAAGCTTTCTTT. This codes for CAGLQGNTEAFF. Looking up the rest from reference TRBV2 and TRBJ1-1 gives the full variable domain: EPEVTQTPSHQVTQMGQEVILRCVPISNHLYFYWYRQILGQKVEFLVSFYNNEISEKSEIFDDQFSVERPDGSNFTLKIRSTKLEDSAMYFCAGLQGNTEAFFGQGTRLTVV.

The chain is built from TRBV21-1 and TRBJ2-2; the table's D gene call, TRBD2, was not cross checked with the DNA. TRBV21-1 is reported as a pseudogene. The CDR3 length is 16 residues. CDR3 region: CASSNSRCGNTGELFF. The CDR3 DNA is TGTGCCAGCAGCAACTCCCGTTGCGGGAACACCGGGGAGCTGTTTTTT.

The chain combines TRBV5-6 with TRBJ2-4; 7 positions match TRBD1. The CDR3 runs 16 residues. The germline gives CDR1 SGHDT, CDR2 YYEEEE. With V trimmed by 0 bases and J by 7 bases, 10 bases remained unmatched. The CDR3 region has the DNA TGTGCCAGCAGCTTGGAGCTTCAGGGGGTATACAACATTCAGTACTTC. It codes for CASSLELQGVYNIQYF.

This clone is deemed medium-sized. This chain joins TRBV6-6 and TRBJ2-2; 8 bases match TRBD1. The V gene end was trimmed by 6 bases and the J gene end by 3 bases; junction bases not matched to a gene: 0. Looked up from germline, CDR1 is MNHNY and CDR2 is SVGAGI (reference sequence). This CDR3 comprises 13 residues. The CDR3 nucleotides are TGTGCCAGCAGACAGGGGGACACCGGGGAGCTGTTTTTT. It encodes CASRQGDTGELFF.

The V call is TRBV29-1, the J call TRBJ1-2; the D gene is possibly TRBD1 (5 bases). The CDR3 contains 13 residues. With 7 bases removed from V and 3 bases from J, the gap between germline ends came to 15 bases. The germline V gene encodes CDR1 SQVTM and CDR2 ANQGSEA. For the CDR3, the DNA is TGCAGCGCCCCGGGACGGTACGACTATGGCTACACCTTC. Translating gives CSAPGRYDYGYTF.

CDR3 bases: TGTGCCAGCAGTTACAGGGGGAATGGTGAGCAGTTCTTC. It codes for CASSYRGNGEQFF. The gene calls are TRBV6-5 and TRBJ2-1; TRBD1 might be the D (6 bases). V lost 2 bases, J lost 9 bases, and 11 bases lay in between. Germline V gives CDR1 MNHEY, CDR2 SVGAGI. The CDR3 runs to 13 residues.

This clone was seen a handful of times. The V call is TRBV12-2, the J call TRBJ2-7. TRBV12-2 is designated a pseudogene. The CDR3 runs 15 residues. CDR3 coding DNA: TGTGCAAGTCGCTTAGAGGTGGCCACCAGCTACGAGCAGTACTTC. This sequence encodes CASRLEVATSYEQYF.

The chain links TRBV29-1 to TRBJ2-2; D not certain. Germline V lookup: CDR1 SQVTM, CDR2 ANQGSEA. This CDR3 is 11 amino acids long. With 3 bases removed from V and 3 bases from J, the gap between germline ends came to 2 bases. CDR3 loop: CSVDDTGELFF. CDR3 DNA: TGCAGCGTTGATGACACCGGGGAGCTGTTTTTT.

The chain uses TRBV27 and TRBJ2-7; 8 bases match TRBD2. The CDR3 runs to 16 residues. V lost 2 bases, J lost 5 bases, and 11 bases stayed unmatched. CDR1 and CDR2 (germline): MNHEY, SMNVEV (reference sequence). The CDR3 DNA follows: TGTGCCAGCAGTTTACTCTATATTAGCGGGACCCACGAGCAGTACTTC. Residues: CASSLLYISGTHEQYF.

In this sample, this clone is medium-sized (0.01 to 0.1%). The rearrangement links TRBV7-6 to TRBJ2-2, with 9 bases lining up with TRBD1. Germline CDR1 is SGHVS and CDR2 is FNYEAQ. Germline trimming cut 3 bases from V and 6 bases from J; bases unmatched to any gene: 2. The CDR3 covers 14 residues. Here the CDR3 reads CASSLRQGAGELFF. CDR3 nucleotide sequence: TGTGCCAGCAGCTTGAGACAGGGGGCCGGGGAGCTGTTTTTT.

CDR3 bases: TGCAGCGTTGTAGTACAGGGATACACCGGGGAGCTGTTTTTT. Protein sequence: CSVVVQGYTGELFF. The rearrangement links TRBV29-1 to TRBJ2-2; TRBD1 is a possible D gene (6 bases). Germline assignment: CDR1 SQVTM and CDR2 ANQGSEA. Trimming pared 4 bases from V and 3 bases from J, leaving 12 bases between. The CDR3 sequence is 14 residues long.

The gene calls are TRBV7-9 and TRBJ1-1, with D unresolved. This CDR3 comprises 12 residues. Germline V gene sequence: CDR1 SEHNR, CDR2 FQNEAQ (reference sequence). The germline V and J ends were trimmed by 1 base and 8 bases, with 8 bases remaining between them. CDR3 DNA: TGTGCCAGCAGCTTAGGGGTTGGGGAAGCTTTCTTT. This codes for CASSLGVGEAFF.

The V call is TRBV7-9, the J call TRBJ2-7, with 7 bases lining up with TRBD1. CDR1 is SEHNR and CDR2 is FQNEAQ in the germline V gene (reference sequence). The CDR3 is 17 residues long. J gave up 4 bases and V 2 bases, and 14 bases lay outside the gene matches. The CDR3 sequence: CASSLRASRGSGYEQYF. The CDR3 DNA sequence: TGTGCCAGCAGCTTAAGGGCCTCCAGGGGGTCGGGATACGAGCAGTACTTC.

The chain links TRBV7-8 to TRBJ2-6; the D is unclear. V was clipped by 2 bases and J by 4 bases, with 6 bases between them. Germline V gene lookup returns CDR1 SGHVS and CDR2 FQNEAQ. CDR3 length: 14 residues. The DNA of the CDR3 is TGTGCCAGCAGCTTATGGGCCGGGGCCAACGTCCTGACTTTC. It yields the protein CASSLWAGANVLTF.

This chain connects TRBV18 to TRBJ2-2; D is unresolved. Per the germline V gene, CDR1 is KGHSH and CDR2 is LQKENI. Deletions cut 3 bases from V and 3 bases from J, with 8 bases between. CDR3 length: 14 amino acids. CDR3 sequence (DNA): TGTGCCAGCTCACCCGGGCCCTACACCGGGGAGCTGTTTTTT. This codes for CASSPGPYTGELFF.